A single sample gave rise to the 19 T cell receptor beta chains below, sequenced in a study of CD8 T cells in Susac syndrome. Reverse transcription of roughly 0.5 to 1 ug RNA was performed with random hexamers. TCRdb analysed the immunoSEQ multiplex PCR reads with MiXCR anew, one entry per CDR3 protein. The sample consists of 130,000 or so distinct CDR3 sequences, 80% to 85% of them appearing once. Sequencing used CD8+ T cells from PBMCs. The receptors come from a human donor with multiple sclerosis.

V gene TRBV2 combines with J gene TRBJ2-6, with 8 nucleotides matching TRBD1. V gave up 2 bases and J gave up 0 bases; unmatched junction bases: 9. Germline V gene data show CDR1 as SNHLY and CDR2 as FYNNEI. CDR3 length: 19 amino acids. CDR3 amino acids: CASSEWAGGALSGANVLTF. CDR3 nucleotides: TGTGCCAGCAGTGAATGGGCAGGGGGCGCGCTCTCTGGGGCCAACGTCCTGACTTTC.

The V gene is TRBV2, the J gene TRBJ1-1; D gene ambiguous. The CDR3 spans 13 residues. Trimming took off 1 base at V and 11 bases at J, with 14 bases between the two ends. Per the germline V gene, CDR1 is SNHLY and CDR2 is FYNNEI. CDR3 loop: CASSEVLWDWAFF. The CDR3 region has the DNA TGTGCCAGCAGTGAAGTGCTTTGGGATTGGGCTTTCTTT.

This clonotype was detected only a few times. The chain recombines TRBV6-2 or TRBV6-3 with TRBJ2-3, with TRBD2 identical over 7 bases. The CDR3 spans 13 residues. V shed 2 bases and J 4 bases; nucleotides not matched to a gene: 0. Germline assignment: CDR1 MNHEY and CDR2 SVGEGT. Written as DNA, the CDR3 is TGTGCCAGCAGTTACGGGGGGGCAGATACGCAGTATTTT. Translation: CASSYGGADTQYF.

The sample holds a few counts of this clonotype. This chain uses TRBV12-3 or TRBV12-4 with TRBJ2-3; D gene uncertain. The CDR3 covers 12 residues. V lost 3 bases and J lost 6, with 7 bases in between. The CDR3 DNA reads TGTGCCAGCAGTTTTTTAGGTGATACGCAGTATTTT. Protein sequence: CASSFLGDTQYF.

This clonotype occurred once. The chain links TRBV20-1 to TRBJ2-7; TRBD1 matches at 7 bases. CDR3 length: 14 residues. Germline V gives CDR1 DFQATT, CDR2 SNEGSKA (reference sequence). The trim removed 2 bases at V and 2 bases at J, leaving 6 bases unmatched. CDR3: CSARPTGIPYEQYF. CDR3 sequence (DNA): TGCAGTGCTAGACCGACAGGGATCCCCTACGAGCAGTACTTC.

CDR3 coding DNA: TGCAGTGCTAGAGAGGAGGGGATGGGCAATGAGCAGTTCTTC. Translation gives CSAREEGMGNEQFF. This sequence joins TRBV20-1 and TRBJ2-1; maybe TRBD2 (6 bases). V lost 0 bases to trimming and J lost 6 bases, with 12 bases between them. The CDR3 contains 14 residues. Looked up from germline, CDR1 is DFQATT and CDR2 is SNEGSKA (reference sequence).

This clonotype was observed a single time. The chain employs TRBV19 and TRBJ2-7; D tentatively fits TRBD1 or TRBD2 (5 bases each). Germline V gives CDR1 LNHDA, CDR2 SQIVND (reference sequence). The CDR3 runs to 13 residues. V lost 2 bases, J lost 7 bases, and 12 bases lay in between. The CDR3 DNA is TGTGCCAGTAGTATACTTAGAGGGGAGGAGCAGTACTTC. Translating gives CASSILRGEEQYF. The complete variable domain, with remaining parts taken from reference TRBV19 and TRBJ2-7, reads DGGITQSPKYLFRKEGQNVTLSCEQNLNHDAMYWYRQDPGQGLRLIYYSQIVNDFQKGDIAEGYSVSREKKESFPLTVTSAQKNPTAFYLCASSILRGEEQYFGPGTRLTVT.

The rearrangement links TRBV5-4 to TRBJ1-1; a weak D match, TRBD1 (6 bases). This CDR3 has 16 residues. V lost 0 bases to trimming and J lost 5 bases, with 17 bases between them. The germline gives CDR1 SGHNT, CDR2 YYREEE (reference sequence). CDR3: CASSLELGGRVTEAFF. The CDR3 nucleotides read TGTGCCAGCAGCTTGGAACTGGGGGGCAGGGTAACTGAAGCTTTCTTT.

The V and J genes are TRBV19 and TRBJ1-5; D is uncertain. Germline lookup yields CDR1 LNHDA and CDR2 SQIVND (reference sequence). The V and J ends lost 5 bases and 4 bases respectively, with 12 bases between them. There are 14 residues in the CDR3. This CDR3 reads CASSPRTWNQPQHF. The CDR3 DNA reads TGTGCCAGTAGTCCTCGGACTTGGAATCAGCCCCAGCATTTT.

The chain employs TRBV30 and TRBJ2-1; possibly TRBD1 for D (5 bases). V shed 4 bases and J shed 10 bases, with 17 bases lying between them. The CDR3 sequence is 13 residues long. The germline gives CDR1 GTSNPN, CDR2 SVGIG (reference sequence). The CDR3 region has the DNA TGTGCCTGGACCAAAGCGAGGCAGGGAGAGCAGTTCTTC. It yields the protein CAWTKARQGEQFF.

The V call is TRBV6-2 or TRBV6-3, the J call TRBJ2-2; 12 bases align to TRBD2. This CDR3 is 16 amino acids long. CDR1 is MNHEY and CDR2 is SVGEGT in the germline V gene. Unmatched junction bases numbered 5, after V lost 6 bases and J lost 3 bases. CDR3 coding DNA: TGTGCCAGCAGACCACTAGCGGGAGGACACACCGGGGAGCTGTTTTTT. As protein: CASRPLAGGHTGELFF.

This chain uses TRBV7-9 with TRBJ2-1, with 9 bases aligning to TRBD2. Germline V gene sequence: CDR1 SEHNR, CDR2 FQNEAQ (reference sequence). V dropped 0 bases and J dropped 2; count of bases not matched to a gene: 2. The CDR3 runs 16 residues. CDR3 sequence (DNA): TGTGCCAGCAGCTTAGCCGGCGGGAGGGCCTACAATGAGCAGTTCTTC. It is translated as CASSLAGGRAYNEQFF.

The rearrangement uses TRBV5-6 and TRBJ2-7, with a tentative D call TRBD1 (6 bases). The germline V and J ends were trimmed by 1 base and 6 bases, with 11 bases remaining between them. The CDR3 contains 13 residues. In germline, CDR1 is SGHDT, CDR2 YYEEEE. DNA of the CDR3: TGTGCCAGCAGCTTGTCCCGGACAGCCGAGCAGTACTTC. Translation gives CASSLSRTAEQYF.

The chain has TRBV3-1 and TRBJ1-2, with D possibly being TRBD1 (6 bases). This CDR3 has 16 residues. Germline CDR1 reads LGHDT; CDR2 reads YNNKEL (reference sequence). The ends were cut back, 1 base at V and 2 bases at J, with 14 bases in the middle. The DNA for the CDR3 is TGTGCCAGCAGCCAAGTGATGGACAGCAAAAACTATGGCTACACCTTC. It yields the protein CASSQVMDSKNYGYTF. The variable domain in full, completed from reference TRBV3-1 and TRBJ1-2, reads DTAVSQTPKYLVTQMGNDKSIKCEQNLGHDTMYWYKQDSKKFLKIMFSYNNKELIINETVPNRFSPKSPDKAHLNLHINSLELGDSAVYFCASSQVMDSKNYGYTFGSGTRLTVV.

The V call is TRBV7-8, the J call TRBJ1-5; D is possibly TRBD1 (5 bases). The V end lost 3 bases, the J end lost 0 bases, and 12 bases lay between the germline ends. This CDR3 region has 16 residues. Per germline, CDR1 SGHVS and CDR2 FQNEAQ. The CDR3 region has the DNA TGTGCCAGCAGCTTTCTAGGGGTCTATAGCAATCAGCCCCAGCATTTT. Encoded protein: CASSFLGVYSNQPQHF.

This clonotype has only a few counts. This chain uses TRBV27 with TRBJ1-5; TRBD1 might be the D (5 bases). The CDR3 extends over 13 amino acids. Germline values: CDR1 MNHEY, CDR2 SMNVEV (reference sequence). Trimming removed 4 bases at V and 2 bases at J, with 6 bases between. CDR3 loop: CASSWGGNQPQHF. In nucleotides, the CDR3 is TGTGCCAGCAGTTGGGGCGGCAATCAGCCCCAGCATTTT.

The J gene is TRBJ1-5, the V gene TRBV27; D is perhaps TRBD1 (6 bases). CDR3 length: 14 residues. V lost 5 bases to trimming and J lost 6 bases, with 14 bases between them. CDR1 and CDR2 (germline): MNHEY, SMNVEV (reference sequence). This CDR3 is CASSNSGDIQPQHF. CDR3 nucleotides: TGTGCCAGCAGTAATTCAGGGGATATTCAGCCCCAGCATTTT.

This rearrangement joins TRBV20-1 to TRBJ2-1; perhaps D is TRBD1 or TRBD2 (5 bases each). Germline V gene sequence: CDR1 DFQATT, CDR2 SNEGSKA (reference sequence). CDR3 length equals 14 residues. Trimming removed 5 bases from V and 0 bases from J, with 11 bases in between. As DNA, the CDR3 is TGCAGTGCTCCCCCAGGGAGCTCCTACAATGAGCAGTTCTTC. This translates into CSAPPGSSYNEQFF.

This chain connects TRBV28 to TRBJ1-2, with D possibly being TRBD1 (5 bases). The length of the CDR3 is 14 residues. Trimming took off 7 bases at V and 8 bases at J, with 20 bases between the two ends. In germline, CDR1 is MDHEN, CDR2 SYDVKM. The CDR3 is CASKAPGTSGGYTF. The CDR3 DNA follows: TGTGCCAGCAAGGCCCCTGGGACCTCAGGGGGCTACACCTTC.